Following are 20 T cell receptor beta chains from one sample sequenced in a study of cytomegalovirus exposure and HLA in healthy donors. With 60 Vbeta and 13 Jbeta primers, the PCR was carried out. Profiled with immunoSEQ multiplex PCR; TCRdb holds only in-frame clones, not every one. The sample consists of about 120,000 clones, 60% to 80% of them appearing once. The sample consisted of PBMCs. These receptors were taken from a male donor in good health and CMV-seronegative.

This sequence joins TRBV25-1 and TRBJ2-2, with D maybe TRBD1 (5 bases). The CDR3 extends over 13 amino acids. V shed 4 bases and J shed 4 bases, with 7 bases lying between them. The germline CDR1 and CDR2 sequences are MGHDK and SYGVNS. CDR3 nucleotides: TGTGCCAGCAGTGGACAGTTCACCGGGGAGCTGTTTTTT. This gives the protein CASSGQFTGELFF.

The chain couples TRBV11-2 to TRBJ2-1, with 7 bases fitting TRBD1. The germline gives CDR1 SGHAT, CDR2 FQNNGV. The CDR3 is made up of 18 amino acids. J lost 8 bases, V lost 2 bases, and 18 bases had no gene match. CDR3 coding DNA: TGTGCCAGCAGCTTACTTATGACAATGGCCGGACAGGTCTATGAGCAGTTCTTC. Amino acids: CASSLLMTMAGQVYEQFF.

This clone was seen only once. The rearrangement uses TRBV10-3 and TRBJ1-1; D may be TRBD1 (5 bases). V lost 3 bases and J lost 1, with 12 bases in between. CDR1 is ENHRY, CDR2 SYGVKD, per germline. The CDR3 spans 15 residues. CDR3 residues: CAISEKSQGNTEAFF. CDR3 DNA: TGTGCCATCAGTGAAAAAAGTCAGGGGAACACTGAAGCTTTCTTT.

The chain has TRBV18 and TRBJ1-1; possible D gene TRBD1, 6 bases. V lost 3 bases and J lost 4, with 12 bases in between. Germline V CDR1 and CDR2: KGHSH, LQKENI. The CDR3 contains 14 residues. CDR3 in DNA: TGTGCCAGCTCACCGGACAGATTTTTCACTGAAGCTTTCTTT. Protein: CASSPDRFFTEAFF.

The gene calls are TRBV9 and TRBJ2-2; 10 bases fit TRBD2. The CDR3 consists of 16 residues. Trimming removed 1 base from V and 7 bases from J; junction bases left unmatched: 7. Germline CDR1 SGDLS, CDR2 YYNGEE. In DNA form, the CDR3 reads TGTGCCAGCAGCGTACAAGCGGGGGGGCAGATCGGGGAGCTGTTTTTT. It encodes CASSVQAGGQIGELFF. Variable domain in full (rest from reference TRBV9 and TRBJ2-2): DSGVTQTPKHLITATGQRVTLRCSPRSGDLSVYWYQQSLDQGLQFLIQYYNGEERAKGNILERFSAQQFPDLHSELNLSSLELGDSALYFCASSVQAGGQIGELFFGEGSRLTVL.

CDR3 in DNA: TGTGCCAGCAGTGTCGACAGGAATCAGCCCCAGCATTTT. Translated: CASSVDRNQPQHF. The chain combines TRBV27 with TRBJ1-5; maybe TRBD1 (6 bases). Germline V gives CDR1 MNHEY, CDR2 SMNVEV (reference sequence). The CDR3 is made up of 13 amino acids. Trimming left V 5 bases short and J 4 bases short, with 9 bases between.

The chain recombines TRBV5-1 with TRBJ1-1; the D is unclear. From germline, CDR1 is SGHRS and CDR2 YFSETQ. Trimming removed 3 bases from V and 3 bases from J, with 9 bases in between. This CDR3 comprises 13 residues. DNA for the CDR3: TGCGCCAGCAGCTATGAGGGTCACACTGAAGCTTTCTTT. Translated: CASSYEGHTEAFF.

The rearrangement links TRBV7-3 to TRBJ2-1; TRBD2 is a possible D gene (6 bases). Trimming shortened V by 4 bases and J by 8 bases, and 9 bases separated the two germline ends. In germline, CDR1 is SGHTA, CDR2 FQGTGA. CDR3 length: 12 amino acids. The CDR3 DNA is TGTGCCAGCAGCTCGACTAGTCATGAGCAGTTCTTC. Its protein product is CASSSTSHEQFF.

This clone has just a few counts. The chain links TRBV18 to TRBJ2-3, with 8 bases fitting TRBD2. From germline, CDR1 is KGHSH and CDR2 LQKENI. Germline trimming cut 3 bases from V and 4 bases from J; bases unmatched to any gene: 9. This CDR3 comprises 16 residues. DNA for the CDR3: TGTGCCAGCTCACCCCGGGGTAGCGGGATTTCAGATACGCAGTATTTT. Amino acid sequence: CASSPRGSGISDTQYF. Based on the CDR3 plus reference TRBV18 and TRBJ2-3, the full variable domain is NAGVMQNPRHLVRRRGQEARLRCSPMKGHSHVYWYRQLPEEGLKFMVYLQKENIIDESGMPKERFSAEFPKEGPSILRIQQVVRGDSAAYFCASSPRGSGISDTQYFGPGTRLTVL.

The rearrangement uses TRBV28 and TRBJ1-6; TRBD1 matches 7 bases. The CDR3 loop spans 16 amino acids. Germline assignment: CDR1 MDHEN and CDR2 SYDVKM. The junction had 9 bases not matched to a gene; V was cut back by 4 bases and J by 6 bases. In DNA, the CDR3 is TGTGCCAGCAGTTCACGGCGCCGGGACAGTAATTCACCCCTCCACTTT. Amino acid sequence: CASSSRRRDSNSPLHF.

This chain connects TRBV19 to TRBJ1-5; 8 bases match TRBD1. The germline gives CDR1 LNHDA, CDR2 SQIVND (reference sequence). V dropped 4 bases and J dropped 6; count of bases not matched to a gene: 5. The CDR3 sequence is 14 residues long. CDR3 sequence: CASSTGQGGQPQHF. The DNA for the CDR3 is TGTGCCAGTAGTACAGGACAGGGCGGTCAGCCCCAGCATTTT.

This chain connects TRBV9 to TRBJ2-5; TRBD2 aligns across 9 bases. The J call is uncertain, as TRBJ2-7 better fits the DNA end. The CDR3 runs 15 residues. In germline, CDR1 is SGDLS, CDR2 YYNGEE. The chain's CDR3 is CASSPISGSSYEQYF. The DNA of the CDR3 is TGTGCCAGCAGCCCGATTAGCGGGAGCTCCTACGAGCAGTACTTC.

V and J are TRBV7-9 and TRBJ2-5; no reliable D call. Germline assignment: CDR1 SEHNR and CDR2 FQNEAQ (reference sequence). Trimming shortened V by 3 bases and J by 2 bases, and 16 bases separated the two germline ends. This CDR3 region has 16 residues. CDR3 bases: TGTGCCAGCAGCTTCCTCTTCCCCCCAGGTCAAGAGACCCAGTACTTC. It translates to CASSFLFPPGQETQYF.

The V gene is TRBV2, the J gene TRBJ1-1; the D gene is possibly TRBD1 (5 bases). The CDR3 spans 16 residues. The V and J ends lost 7 bases and 1 base respectively, with 19 bases between them. Germline assignment: CDR1 SNHLY and CDR2 FYNNEI. CDR3 protein: CASTQGRVLGNTEAFF. DNA of the CDR3: TGTGCCAGCACTCAGGGAAGGGTCTTAGGGAACACTGAAGCTTTCTTT. Drawing the rest from reference TRBV2 and TRBJ1-1, the complete variable domain is EPEVTQTPSHQVTQMGQEVILRCVPISNHLYFYWYRQILGQKVEFLVSFYNNEISEKSEIFDDQFSVERPDGSNFTLKIRSTKLEDSAMYFCASTQGRVLGNTEAFFGQGTRLTVV.

This chain links TRBV6-5 with TRBJ2-1; 11 bases are shared with TRBD1. Germline lookup yields CDR1 MNHEY and CDR2 SVGAGI. The V and J ends lost 9 bases and 6 bases, in that order; junction bases with no gene match: 10. The CDR3 is 15 residues long. CDR3 sequence: CASRRPGQGVNEQFF. In DNA form, the CDR3 reads TGTGCCAGTCGACGACCGGGACAGGGGGTCAATGAGCAGTTCTTC.

This rearrangement joins TRBV7-9 to TRBJ2-1; no clear D. Germline V gene data show CDR1 as SEHNR and CDR2 as FQNEAQ (reference sequence). The ends were cut back, 4 bases at V and 8 bases at J, with 9 bases in the middle. The CDR3 contains 12 residues. CDR3: CASSYRGHEQFF. The CDR3 bases are TGTGCCAGCAGCTACCGAGGTCATGAGCAGTTCTTC.

The chain recombines TRBV4-3 with TRBJ2-1; a possible D gene is TRBD2 (6 bases). The CDR3 runs 16 residues. Germline lookup yields CDR1 LGHNA and CDR2 YSLEER. The V end was cut by 4 bases, the J end by 9 bases, with 22 bases between. The CDR3 nucleotides are TGCGCCAGCAGCCTGGGACTCGAAGTATGGTCGGGTGAGCAGTTCTTC. This translates into CASSLGLEVWSGEQFF.

This clone appeared a single time. The DNA for the CDR3 is TGTGCCAGCAGAGGGGGCTACAATGAGCAGTTCTTC. Residues: CASRGGYNEQFF. V is TRBV2 and J is TRBJ2-1, with a tentative D call TRBD1 (6 bases). The V end was cut by 6 bases, the J end by 3 bases, with 6 bases between. The CDR3 is 12 residues long. Germline V CDR1 and CDR2: SNHLY, FYNNEI.

V gene TRBV5-1 combines with J gene TRBJ2-5, with TRBD2 identical over 9 bases. CDR1 and CDR2 from the germline V gene are SGHRS and YFSETQ. The CDR3 sequence is 16 residues long. With V trimmed by 0 bases and J by 4 bases, 7 bases remained unmatched. This chain's CDR3 is CASSLDGGGAPETQYF. The CDR3 DNA is TGCGCCAGCAGCTTGGATGGCGGGGGGGCCCCAGAGACCCAGTACTTC. The variable domain in full, completed from reference TRBV5-1 and TRBJ2-5, reads KAGVTQTPRYLIKTRGQQVTLSCSPISGHRSVSWYQQTPGQGLQFLFEYFSETQRNKGNFPGRFSGRQFSNSRSEMNVSTLELGDSALYLCASSLDGGGAPETQYFGPGTRLLVL.

The genes are TRBV27 and TRBJ1-1; no clear D gene. The CDR3 spans 14 residues. Germline V lookup: CDR1 MNHEY, CDR2 SMNVEV (reference sequence). Trimming removed 3 bases from V and 0 bases from J, with 8 bases in between. CDR3 region: CASSFLALNTEAFF. As DNA, the CDR3 is TGTGCCAGCAGTTTTTTGGCCCTGAACACTGAAGCTTTCTTT.